Below, 26 T cell receptor beta chains from the same sample are listed, as sequenced in a study of blood T cell repertoires in COVID-19. Libraries were prepared by immunoSEQ multiplex PCR; TCRdb keeps only in-frame clonotypes and omits some of them. This repertoire shows 170,000 or so clones, roughly 77% found once; its top ten account for about 7%. What was sequenced was peripheral blood. The source of these receptors is a man in his 70s with active or convalescent COVID-19.

This chain links TRBV7-9 with TRBJ2-1; D is ambiguous. This CDR3 has 13 amino acids. Germline values: CDR1 SEHNR, CDR2 FQNEAQ (reference sequence). V was trimmed by 5 bases and J by 5 bases, leaving 10 bases between them. CDR3 nucleotides: TGTGCCAGCAGCCACGACACTCACAATGAGCAGTTCTTC. This sequence encodes CASSHDTHNEQFF.

The V and J genes are TRBV29-1 and TRBJ1-3; no firm D call. Trimming pared 4 bases from V and 2 bases from J, leaving 15 bases between. The germline V gene encodes CDR1 SQVTM and CDR2 ANQGSEA. This CDR3 comprises 15 residues. The DNA for the CDR3 is TGCAGCGTTGTGATCCCCGCGGAGACTGGAAACACCATATATTTT. Translation gives CSVVIPAETGNTIYF.

The chain recombines TRBV19 with TRBJ2-2, with D tentatively TRBD2 (6 bases). The CDR3 consists of 14 residues. Germline lookup yields CDR1 LNHDA and CDR2 SQIVND (reference sequence). Trimming took 1 base from V and 6 from J, leaving 9 bases between them. DNA of the CDR3: TGTGCCAGTAGTATAGGAATAGCGGCCGGGGAGCTGTTTTTT. Translation gives CASSIGIAAGELFF.

This clone was detected only a few times. The rearrangement joins TRBV5-1 to TRBJ2-1; 8 bases match TRBD1. Germline V gives CDR1 SGHRS, CDR2 YFSETQ. With V trimmed by 0 bases and J by 15 bases, 8 bases remained unmatched. CDR3 length: 13 amino acids. CDR3 sequence (DNA): TGCGCCAGCAGCTTGGCCTGGCAGGGGGCACTGTTCTTC. The encoded protein is CASSLAWQGALFF.

This chain connects TRBV5-5 to TRBJ2-7; TRBD1 agrees at 8 bases. Germline CDR1 SGHKS, CDR2 YYEKEE (reference sequence). This CDR3 contains 16 residues. With 4 bases clipped from V and 2 bases from J, the junction kept 11 bases outside the gene matches. CDR3 DNA sequence: TGTGCCAGCAGCCCCCTAGGGGTGACAGGGGCCTACGAGCAGTACTTC. This encodes CASSPLGVTGAYEQYF.

This clone has more than one count but fewer than ten. The rearrangement joins TRBV7-9 to TRBJ1-4, with D possibly matching TRBD1 (5 bases). V gave up 5 bases and J gave up 4 bases, with 5 bases separating them. In germline, CDR1 is SEHNR, CDR2 FQNEAQ (reference sequence). The CDR3 totals 12 residues. The CDR3 region has the DNA TGTGCCAGCAGCCAGGGTAATGAAAAACTGTTTTTT. It specifies CASSQGNEKLFF.

J is TRBJ2-1 and V is TRBV19; TRBD1 is a possible D gene (5 bases). The CDR3 has 11 amino acids. Per germline, CDR1 LNHDA and CDR2 SQIVND (reference sequence). The CDR3: CGTSSYNEQFF. The CDR3, as DNA: TGTGGGACATCATCCTACAATGAGCAGTTCTTC.

The CDR3 sequence is CASSQSSGGTGELFF. The CDR3 nucleotides read TGTGCCAGCAGCCAAAGCAGCGGGGGAACCGGGGAGCTGTTTTTT. The chain employs TRBV4-2 and TRBJ2-2; TRBD2 agrees at 8 bases. Losses at the gene ends were 2 bases for V and 5 bases for J; bases not matched to a gene: 4. Germline V CDR1 and CDR2: LGHNA, YNFKEQ. CDR3 length: 15 amino acids.

V gene TRBV19 combines with J gene TRBJ2-1; 12 nucleotides align to TRBD2. V was clipped by 11 bases and J by 5 bases; unmatched bases: 10. In germline, CDR1 is LNHDA, CDR2 SQIVND (reference sequence). The CDR3 sequence is 15 residues long. DNA for the CDR3: TGTGCCTCCTCCCGACTAGCGGGAGTACACAATGAGCAGTTCTTC. As protein: CASSRLAGVHNEQFF.

This clone has more than one count but fewer than ten. The chain couples TRBV6-5 to TRBJ2-7, with 10 bases matching TRBD1. The CDR3 extends over 14 amino acids. In germline, CDR1 is MNHEY, CDR2 SVGAGI. Unmatched junction bases numbered 7, after V lost 7 bases and J lost 4 bases. Here the CDR3 DNA reads TGTGCCAGCACAACCGGGACAGGGGTGTACGAGCAGTACTTC. It translates to CASTTGTGVYEQYF.

The chain recombines TRBV9 with TRBJ2-3, with TRBD2 identical over 8 bases. Germline V gene sequence: CDR1 SGDLS, CDR2 YYNGEE. Unmatched junction bases numbered 5, after V lost 0 bases and J lost 2 bases. This CDR3 spans 16 amino acids. The CDR3 spells CASSVGLGLVTDTQYF. The CDR3 nucleotides read TGTGCCAGCAGCGTAGGGCTGGGACTAGTCACAGATACGCAGTATTTT.

This clone was counted between two and nine times. The chain combines TRBV6-2 or TRBV6-3 with TRBJ2-1; D may be TRBD1 (5 bases). The CDR3 length is 17 residues. Per the germline V gene, CDR1 is MNHEY and CDR2 is SVGEGT. Trimming shortened V by 5 bases and J by 3 bases, and 20 bases separated the two germline ends. The CDR3, as DNA: TGTGCCAGCAGTCACAAAAATGCAGAAGGGGTCTACAATGAGCAGTTCTTC. This encodes CASSHKNAEGVYNEQFF.

The chain combines TRBV4-1 with TRBJ1-2; tentatively, D is TRBD1 (5 bases). The V gene lost 0 bases and the J gene lost 4 bases, with 18 bases spanning the gap. Germline CDR1 MGHRA, CDR2 YSYEKL. The CDR3 spans 17 residues. CDR3 amino acids: CASSQDYMTATFYGYTF. In DNA form, the CDR3 reads TGCGCCAGCAGCCAAGATTACATGACAGCCACCTTCTATGGCTACACCTTC.

The chain has TRBV30 and TRBJ2-5; D is ambiguous. Germline V lookup: CDR1 GTSNPN, CDR2 SVGIG (reference sequence). The CDR3 loop spans 12 amino acids. Trimming stripped 2 bases from V and 4 bases from J, with 8 bases between. This CDR3 reads CAWSSYRETQYF. CDR3 DNA: TGTGCCTGGAGTTCTTATAGAGAGACCCAGTACTTC.

The chain is built from TRBV7-3 and TRBJ2-7, with 11 bases that match TRBD1. CDR1 and CDR2 (germline): SGHTA, FQGTGA. The CDR3 sequence is 15 residues long. Trimming cost V 5 bases and J 6 bases; bases outside gene matches: 9. The CDR3 region is CASSPNPGTGGEQYF. CDR3 in DNA: TGTGCCAGCAGCCCTAACCCCGGGACAGGGGGCGAGCAGTACTTC.

This clone was counted a few times. This chain connects TRBV2 to TRBJ2-7; TRBD2 matches at 9 bases. CDR1 SNHLY and CDR2 FYNNEI come from the germline V gene. This CDR3 is 14 amino acids long. With 6 bases clipped from V and 3 bases from J, the junction kept 6 bases outside the gene matches. The CDR3 bases are TGTGCCAGCAGGGACGCGGGAGGGCTCTACGAGCAGTACTTC. As protein: CASRDAGGLYEQYF.

In the case of this clone: Other nucleotide sequences in the sample specify the same CDR3. The gene calls are TRBV4-2 and TRBJ1-4; maybe TRBD1 (5 bases). Germline loops: CDR1 LGHNA, CDR2 YNFKEQ. V dropped 1 base and J dropped 8 bases, with 11 bases sitting between them. This CDR3 contains 14 residues. The CDR3 loop reads CASSQGGGGEKLFF. For the CDR3, the DNA is TGTGCCAGCAGCCAAGGGGGGGGAGGGGAAAAACTGTTTTTT.

V gene TRBV4-1 combines with J gene TRBJ1-2; 7 nucleotides agree with TRBD1. Unmatched junction bases numbered 6, after V lost 4 bases and J lost 1 base. CDR1 MGHRA and CDR2 YSYEKL come from the germline V gene. The CDR3 loop spans 15 amino acids. CDR3 in DNA: TGCGCCAGCAGCCCCACCCGACAGGGTAACTATGGCTACACCTTC. Its protein product is CASSPTRQGNYGYTF.

This rearrangement joins TRBV30 to TRBJ2-7, with TRBD1 as a possible D gene (6 bases). V was pared by 0 bases and J by 6 bases, with 12 bases between. CDR1 GTSNPN and CDR2 SVGIG come from the germline V gene (reference sequence). The CDR3 is 13 amino acids. DNA for the CDR3: TGTGCCTGGAGTGTAGGCCAGGGGTTCGAGCAGTACTTC. It translates to CAWSVGQGFEQYF. Drawing the rest from reference TRBV30 and TRBJ2-7, the complete variable domain is SQTIHQWPATLVQPVGSPLSLECTVEGTSNPNLYWYRQAAGRGLQLLFYSVGIGQISSEVPQNLSASRPQDRQFILSSKKLLLSDSGFYLCAWSVGQGFEQYFGPGTRLTVT.

This clone was observed a handful of times. The CDR3 coding sequence is TGTGCCAGCTCCCCGGGTAGCACAGATACGCAGTATTTT. Protein sequence: CASSPGSTDTQYF. This chain uses TRBV2 with TRBJ2-3; D remains unclear. The CDR3 runs to 13 residues. Trimming took off 8 bases at V and 0 bases at J, with 9 bases between the two ends. The germline V gene encodes CDR1 SNHLY and CDR2 FYNNEI.

The V call is TRBV30, the J call TRBJ2-2; D remains ambiguous. The CDR3 is made up of 15 amino acids. Germline V CDR1 and CDR2: GTSNPN, SVGIG (reference sequence). The V end was cut by 3 bases, the J end by 6 bases, with 17 bases between. DNA of the CDR3: TGTGCCTGGAGCCCCCGGGTCTTGTCTGCCGGGGAGCTGTTTTTT. It encodes CAWSPRVLSAGELFF.

The chain recombines TRBV3-1 (or the pseudogene TRBV3-2) with TRBJ2-7, with no clear D. The DNA matches TRBJ2-5 better at its end, which makes the J call doubtful. The germline CDR1 and CDR2 sequences are LGHDT and YNNKEL (reference sequence). This CDR3 spans 13 amino acids. In DNA form, the CDR3 reads TGTGCCAGCAGCCGAAGCTCGGGAGAGACCCAGTACTTC. Translating gives CASSRSSGETQYF.

This chain joins TRBV7-9 and TRBJ2-1, with 7 nucleotides matching TRBD2. V shed 0 bases, J shed 10 bases, and the junction held 6 bases outside the gene matches. CDR3 length: 14 amino acids. Per germline, CDR1 SEHNR and CDR2 FQNEAQ (reference sequence). The CDR3 sequence: CASSLASTSREQFF. In nucleotides, the CDR3 is TGTGCCAGCAGCTTAGCCTCGACTAGCAGAGAGCAGTTCTTC.

The chain is built from TRBV3-1 (or the pseudogene TRBV3-2) and TRBJ2-2, with 14 bases identical to TRBD2. Looked up from germline, CDR1 is LGHDT and CDR2 is YNNKEL (reference sequence). There are 20 residues in the CDR3. The V and J ends lost 1 base and 0 bases, in that order; junction bases with no gene match: 7. In DNA, the CDR3 is TGTGCCAGCAGCCAAGCTTGGGGGACTAGCGGGAGAGCGAACACCGGGGAGCTGTTTTTT. Its protein is CASSQAWGTSGRANTGELFF.

V gene TRBV3-1 (or the pseudogene TRBV3-2) combines with J gene TRBJ2-3, with a weak D call TRBD1 (6 bases). Trimming left V 5 bases short and J 8 bases short, with 23 bases between. This CDR3 region has 16 residues. CDR1 LGHDT and CDR2 YNNKEL come from the germline V gene (reference sequence). The CDR3 DNA is TGTGCCAGCAGCGTCCGGGACACCCTCTCTCAAGCTACGCAGTATTTT. As protein: CASSVRDTLSQATQYF.

The chain links TRBV28 to TRBJ2-3; 7 bases map to TRBD2. Looked up from germline, CDR1 is MDHEN and CDR2 is SYDVKM. Trimming at V came to 5 bases and at J to 3 bases, leaving 8 bases not matched to a gene. The CDR3 contains 15 residues. The CDR3 sequence: CASSPSGVQTDTQYF. CDR3 bases: TGTGCCAGCAGTCCCAGCGGGGTCCAGACAGATACGCAGTATTTT.